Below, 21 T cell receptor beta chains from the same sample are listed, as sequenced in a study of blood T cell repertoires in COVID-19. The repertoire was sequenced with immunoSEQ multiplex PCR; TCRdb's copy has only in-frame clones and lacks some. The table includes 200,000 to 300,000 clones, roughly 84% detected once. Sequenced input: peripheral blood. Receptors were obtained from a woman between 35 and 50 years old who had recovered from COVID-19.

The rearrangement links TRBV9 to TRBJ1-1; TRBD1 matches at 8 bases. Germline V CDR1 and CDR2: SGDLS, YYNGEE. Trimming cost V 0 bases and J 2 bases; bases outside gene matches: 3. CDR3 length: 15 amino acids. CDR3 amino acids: CASSVVSGGNTEAFF. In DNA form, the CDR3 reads TGTGCCAGCAGCGTAGTTTCAGGGGGCAACACTGAAGCTTTCTTT.

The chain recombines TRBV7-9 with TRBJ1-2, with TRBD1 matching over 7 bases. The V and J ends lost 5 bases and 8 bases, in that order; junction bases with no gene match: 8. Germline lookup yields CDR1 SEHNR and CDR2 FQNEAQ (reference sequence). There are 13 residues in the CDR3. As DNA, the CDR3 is TGTGCCAGCAGCCCCGGGACAGCTACCGGCTACACCTTC. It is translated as CASSPGTATGYTF.

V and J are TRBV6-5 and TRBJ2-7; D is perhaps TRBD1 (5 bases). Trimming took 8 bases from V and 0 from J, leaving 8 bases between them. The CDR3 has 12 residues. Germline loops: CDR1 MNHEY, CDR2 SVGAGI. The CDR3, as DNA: TGTGCCAGCCAGGGATACTCCTACGAGCAGTACTTC. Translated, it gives CASQGYSYEQYF.

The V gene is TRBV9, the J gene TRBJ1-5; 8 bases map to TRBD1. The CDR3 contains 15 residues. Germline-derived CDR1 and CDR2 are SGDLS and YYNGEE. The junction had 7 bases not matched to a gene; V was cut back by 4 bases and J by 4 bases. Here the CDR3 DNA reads TGTGCCAGCAGCACAGGACAGGGCGTGAATCAGCCCCAGCATTTT. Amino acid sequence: CASSTGQGVNQPQHF.

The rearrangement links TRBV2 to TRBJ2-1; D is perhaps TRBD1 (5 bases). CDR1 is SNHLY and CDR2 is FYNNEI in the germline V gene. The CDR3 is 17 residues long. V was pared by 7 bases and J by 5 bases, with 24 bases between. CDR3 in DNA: TGTGCCAGCAAGGTAAACAGGAATCTGGCCAGCGACAATGAGCAGTTCTTC. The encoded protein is CASKVNRNLASDNEQFF.

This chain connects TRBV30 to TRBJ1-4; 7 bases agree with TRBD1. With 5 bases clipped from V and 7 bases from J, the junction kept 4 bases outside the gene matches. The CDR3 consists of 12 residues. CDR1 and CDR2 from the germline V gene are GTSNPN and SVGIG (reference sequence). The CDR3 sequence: CAWAGGSEKLFF. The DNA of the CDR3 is TGTGCCTGGGCAGGGGGTAGTGAAAAACTGTTTTTT.

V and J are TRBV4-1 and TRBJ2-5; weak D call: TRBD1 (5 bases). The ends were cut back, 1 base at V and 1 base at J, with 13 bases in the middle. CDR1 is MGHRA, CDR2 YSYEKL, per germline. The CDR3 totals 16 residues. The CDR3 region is CASSQVSQGSQETQYF. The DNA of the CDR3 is TGCGCCAGCAGCCAAGTCTCCCAGGGATCCCAAGAGACCCAGTACTTC.

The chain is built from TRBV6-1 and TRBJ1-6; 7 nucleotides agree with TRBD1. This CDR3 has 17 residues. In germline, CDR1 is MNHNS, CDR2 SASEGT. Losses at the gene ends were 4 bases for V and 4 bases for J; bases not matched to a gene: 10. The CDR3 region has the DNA TGTGCCAGCAGTGGGAAGGGACAGAATTATTATAATTCACCCCTCCACTTT. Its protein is CASSGKGQNYYNSPLHF.

The CDR3 spells CASSSPGTNRGGGYTF. The CDR3 DNA sequence: TGTGCCAGCAGTTCCCCAGGGACTAACCGCGGTGGAGGCTACACCTTC. The V gene is TRBV6-5, the J gene TRBJ1-2; weak D call: TRBD1 (5 bases). Per germline, CDR1 MNHEY and CDR2 SVGAGI. V was trimmed by 4 bases and J by 8 bases, leaving 23 bases between them. This CDR3 is 16 amino acids long.

CDR3 region: CASSLAAGARGYTF. Here the CDR3 DNA reads TGCGCCAGCAGCTTGGCCGCAGGGGCGCGTGGCTACACCTTC. The chain couples TRBV5-1 to TRBJ1-2, with a possible D match to TRBD1 (6 bases). Per the germline V gene, CDR1 is SGHRS and CDR2 is YFSETQ. The CDR3 runs to 14 residues. Trimming left V 0 bases short and J 7 bases short, with 13 bases between.

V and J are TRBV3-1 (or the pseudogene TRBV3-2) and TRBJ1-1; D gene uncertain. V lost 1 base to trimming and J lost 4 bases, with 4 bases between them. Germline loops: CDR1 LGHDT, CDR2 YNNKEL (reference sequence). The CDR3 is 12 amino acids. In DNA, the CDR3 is TGTGCCAGCAGCCAAGTCTCCACTGAAGCTTTCTTT. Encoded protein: CASSQVSTEAFF.

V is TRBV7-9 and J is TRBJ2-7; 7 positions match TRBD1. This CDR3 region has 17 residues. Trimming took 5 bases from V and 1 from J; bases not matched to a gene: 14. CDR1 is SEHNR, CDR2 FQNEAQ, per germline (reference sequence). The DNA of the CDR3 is TGTGCCAGCAGCGAAGGGGAGTTGACAGGGCCGTCCTACGAGCAGTACTTC. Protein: CASSEGELTGPSYEQYF.

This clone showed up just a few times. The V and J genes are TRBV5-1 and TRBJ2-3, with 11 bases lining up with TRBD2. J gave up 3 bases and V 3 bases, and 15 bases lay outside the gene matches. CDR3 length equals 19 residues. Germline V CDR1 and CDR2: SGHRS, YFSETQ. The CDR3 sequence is CASSYSGTSGVLSTDTQYF. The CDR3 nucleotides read TGCGCCAGCAGCTACTCCGGGACTAGCGGCGTACTTAGTACAGATACGCAGTATTTT.

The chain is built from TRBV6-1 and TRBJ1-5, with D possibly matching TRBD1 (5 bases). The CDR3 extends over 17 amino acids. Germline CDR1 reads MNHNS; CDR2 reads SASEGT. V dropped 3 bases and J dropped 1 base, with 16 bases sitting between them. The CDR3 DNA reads TGTGCCAGCAGTGACCCAACCAGGGATAGGAGCAATCAGCCCCAGCATTTT. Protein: CASSDPTRDRSNQPQHF.

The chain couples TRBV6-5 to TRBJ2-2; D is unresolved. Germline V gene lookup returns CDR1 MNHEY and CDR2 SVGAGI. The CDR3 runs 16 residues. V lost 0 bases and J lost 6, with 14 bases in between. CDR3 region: CASSYSIQVNAGELFF. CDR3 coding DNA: TGTGCCAGCAGTTACTCGATTCAGGTTAACGCCGGGGAGCTGTTTTTT.

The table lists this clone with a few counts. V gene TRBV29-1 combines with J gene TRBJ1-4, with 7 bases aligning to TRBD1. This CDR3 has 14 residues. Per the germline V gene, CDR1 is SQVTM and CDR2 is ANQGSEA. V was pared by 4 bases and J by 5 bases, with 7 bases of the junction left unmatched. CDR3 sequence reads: CSVASGTANEKLFF. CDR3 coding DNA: TGCAGCGTTGCCTCCGGGACAGCGAATGAAAAACTGTTTTTT.

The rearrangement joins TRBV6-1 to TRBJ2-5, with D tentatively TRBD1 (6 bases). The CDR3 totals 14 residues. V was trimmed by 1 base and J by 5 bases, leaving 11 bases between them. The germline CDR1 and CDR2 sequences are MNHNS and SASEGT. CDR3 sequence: CASSEDRVRETQYF. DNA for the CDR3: TGTGCCAGCAGTGAAGACAGGGTTAGGGAGACCCAGTACTTC.

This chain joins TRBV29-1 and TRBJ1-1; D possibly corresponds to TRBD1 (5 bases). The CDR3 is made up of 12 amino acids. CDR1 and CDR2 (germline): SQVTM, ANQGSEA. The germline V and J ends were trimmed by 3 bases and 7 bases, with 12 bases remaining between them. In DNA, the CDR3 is TGCAGCGTTGAGATTCGGGGGGGTGAAGCTTTCTTT. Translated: CSVEIRGGEAFF.

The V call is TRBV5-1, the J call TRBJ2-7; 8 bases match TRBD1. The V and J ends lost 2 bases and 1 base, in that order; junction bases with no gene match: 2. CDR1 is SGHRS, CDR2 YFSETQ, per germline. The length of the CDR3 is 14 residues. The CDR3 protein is CASSFGQGSYEQYF. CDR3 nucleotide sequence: TGCGCCAGCAGCTTCGGACAGGGATCCTACGAGCAGTACTTC.

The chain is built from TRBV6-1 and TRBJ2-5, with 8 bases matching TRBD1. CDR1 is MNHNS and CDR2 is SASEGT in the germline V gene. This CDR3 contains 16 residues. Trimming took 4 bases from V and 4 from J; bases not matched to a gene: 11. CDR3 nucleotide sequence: TGTGCCAGCAGTGCGACAGGGGTCGGGGGCGCAGAGACCCAGTACTTC. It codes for CASSATGVGGAETQYF.

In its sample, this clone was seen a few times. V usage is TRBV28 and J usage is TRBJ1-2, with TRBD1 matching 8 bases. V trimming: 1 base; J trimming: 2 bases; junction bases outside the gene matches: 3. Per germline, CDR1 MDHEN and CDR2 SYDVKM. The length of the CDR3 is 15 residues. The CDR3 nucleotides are TGTGCCAGCAGTTTATTGGGACAGGAAAACTATGGCTACACCTTC. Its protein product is CASSLLGQENYGYTF.